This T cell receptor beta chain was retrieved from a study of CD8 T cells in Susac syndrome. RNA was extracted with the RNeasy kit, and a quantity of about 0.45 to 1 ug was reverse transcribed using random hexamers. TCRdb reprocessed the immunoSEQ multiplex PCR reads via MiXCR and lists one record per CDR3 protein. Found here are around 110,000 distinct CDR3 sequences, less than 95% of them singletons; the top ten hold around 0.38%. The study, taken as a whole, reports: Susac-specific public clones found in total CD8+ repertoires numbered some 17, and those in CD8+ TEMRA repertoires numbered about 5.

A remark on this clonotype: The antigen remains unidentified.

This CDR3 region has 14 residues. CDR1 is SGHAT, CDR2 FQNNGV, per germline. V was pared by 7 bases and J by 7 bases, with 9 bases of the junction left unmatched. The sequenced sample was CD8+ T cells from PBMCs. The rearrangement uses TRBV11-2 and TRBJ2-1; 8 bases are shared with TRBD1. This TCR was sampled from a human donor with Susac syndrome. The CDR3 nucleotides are TGTGCCAGCAAGTCGACAGGGGCTGGGAATGAGCAGTTCTTC. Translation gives CASKSTGAGNEQFF.